The next 2 T cell receptor beta chains were all read from a single sample in a study of blood T cell repertoires in COVID-19 (dated by TCRdb to between 2020 and 2021). The library was obtained by the immunoSEQ multiplex PCR assay. Entries here come from immuneACCESS through TCRdb and include only in-frame sequences with V and J called. Some clones fail to appear in such tables; in the studies checked, an unresolved V gene covers under half of the shortfall, and the cause of the remainder is unknown. The table for this sample lists roughly 180,000 clones; about nine tenths of them were counted only once. The ten biggest clones cover less than 25% of the sample. The source material was peripheral blood. The receptors were gathered from an older man with active or convalescent COVID-19.

The chain joins TRBV19 to TRBJ1-2; perhaps TRBD1 as D (5 bases). V lost 6 bases and J lost 8, with 16 bases in between. The CDR3 spans 13 residues. The germline gives CDR1 LNHDA, CDR2 SQIVND (reference sequence). CDR3 loop: CASREDTALGYTF. In nucleotides, the CDR3 is TGTGCCAGTAGAGAGGACACAGCGTTAGGCTACACCTTC.

This sequence joins TRBV7-2 and TRBJ1-1; tentatively, D is TRBD1 (5 bases). The CDR3 extends over 16 amino acids. V shed 0 bases and J shed 3 bases, with 14 bases lying between them. Looked up from germline, CDR1 is SGHTA and CDR2 is FQGNSA. In nucleotides, the CDR3 is TGTGCCAGCAGCTTAGCTGTCGGGCCGGGGGACACTGAAGCTTTCTTT. This gives the protein CASSLAVGPGDTEAFF.